These T cell receptor beta chains were read from a single sample in a study of T cells in Graves' hyperthyroidism and ophthalmopathy. TCRdb fed the multiplex PCR reads into MiXCR, producing one record per CDR3 protein. The table records under 350,000 distinct CDR3 sequences, roughly 13% of them present only once. Sequencing input: blood. These receptors were taken from a woman aged 40 to 49 with Graves' ophthalmopathy. Each CDR3 is given with its conserved first and last residue. The D gene is left open where the match is weak. Not every row has a clone size; where given, it reads once, few, many or a size class.

D	V	J	size	CDR3	DNA
.	TRBV25-1	TRBJ1-2	few	CASFGGGARGYGYTF	TGTGCCAGCTTTGGAGGGGGGGCGCGGGGCTATGGCTACACCTTC
TRBD2	TRBV12-3/TRBV12-4	TRBJ2-1	.	CASSFWGGETNEQFF	TGTGCCAGCAGCTTCTGGGGGGGGGAAACCAATGAGCAGTTCTTC
.	TRBV7-8	TRBJ2-7	few	CASSLEGGTRFFYEQYF	TGTGCCAGCAGCTTAGAGGGCGGGACCCGGTTTTTCTACGAGCAGTACTTC
.	TRBV7-9	TRBJ1-2	many	CASSFPEGGYTF	TGTGCCAGCAGCTTCCCGGAGGGCGGCTACACCTTC
.	TRBV2	TRBJ2-7	many	CASSGRGRSSYEQYF	TGTGCCAGCAGTGGTCGGGGGAGGAGCTCCTACGAGCAGTACTTC
.	TRBV20-1	TRBJ2-7	few	CSGGGTGAYEQHF	TGCAGTGGAGGTGGAACGGGGGCCTACGAGCAGCACTTC
TRBD2	TRBV6-1	TRBJ2-1	many	CASRQRTSGYNEQFF	TGTGCCAGCAGACAAAGGACTAGCGGCTACAATGAGCAGTTCTTC
TRBD2	TRBV7-8	TRBJ2-7	many	CASSLARLAGAYEQYF	TGTGCCAGCAGCTTAGCCCGACTAGCGGGGGCCTACGAGCAGTACTTC
.	TRBV6-1	TRBJ2-6	.	CASSEALWASSGANVLTF	TGTGCCAGCAGTGAAGCGCTTTGGGCATCATCTGGGGCCAACGTCCTGACTTTC
TRBD1	TRBV10-2	TRBJ2-2	.	CASRDRPLETGELFF	TGCGCCAGCAGGGACAGGCCTTTAGAGACCGGGGAGCTGTTTTTT
TRBD1	TRBV6-1	TRBJ1-2	many	CASRYPGTGGSGYTF	TGTGCCAGCAGATATCCCGGGACAGGGGGCTCTGGCTACACCTTC
TRBD1	TRBV28	TRBJ1-1	many	CAIQGALNTEAFF	TGTGCCATCCAGGGGGCTTTGAACACTGAAGCTTTCTTT
.	TRBV2	TRBJ2-2	many	CASSRQERTGELFF	TGTGCCAGCAGTCGACAGGAAAGGACCGGGGAGCTGTTTTTT
.	TRBV7-9	TRBJ2-5	few	CASSLVAPGQKETQYF	TGTGCCAGCAGCTTAGTAGCCCCGGGACAAAAAGAGACCCAGTACTTC
.	TRBV19	TRBJ2-1	.	CASRVSGLNEQFF	TGTGCCAGTAGGGTTTCGGGGTTGAATGAGCAGTTCTTC
.	TRBV5-6	TRBJ2-5	many	CASSLEFGGPLEETQYF	TGTGCCAGCAGCTTGGAATTTGGGGGGCCCCTAGAGGAGACCCAGTACTTC
.	TRBV6-6	TRBJ2-7	many	CASSYSGRATYEQYF	TGTGCCAGCAGTTACTCTGGCAGGGCCACCTACGAGCAGTACTTC
TRBD1	TRBV11-2	TRBJ1-6	few	CASSSAGTGFSPLHF	TGTGCCAGCAGCTCCGCCGGGACAGGGTTTTCACCCCTCCACTTT
TRBD1	TRBV27	TRBJ1-5	many	CASTTGYQPQHF	TGTGCCAGCACGACAGGGTATCAGCCCCAGCATTTT
.	TRBV29-1	TRBJ1-2	many	CSVRTVYGYTF	TGCAGCGTTAGGACGGTATATGGCTACACCTTC
.	TRBV7-2	TRBJ1-1	many	CASSRRENTEAFF	TGTGCCAGCAGCCGAAGGGAGAACACTGAAGCTTTCTTT
.	TRBV5-1	TRBJ2-3	few	CASSLAGDTRADTQYF	TGCGCCAGCAGCTTGGCCGGAGACACTAGGGCAGATACGCAGTATTTT
TRBD2	TRBV27	TRBJ2-3	.	CASSLLRGAYTDTQYF	TGTGCCAGCAGTTTATTGCGGGGGGCCTACACAGATACGCAGTATTTT
.	TRBV6-4	TRBJ2-3	many	CASSEGVGATQYF	TGTGCCAGCAGTGAAGGGGTCGGGGCTACGCAGTATTTT
.	TRBV2	TRBJ2-1	many	CASSEANYNEQFF	TGTGCCAGCAGCGAAGCAAACTACAATGAGCAGTTCTTC
.	TRBV2	TRBJ2-4	.	CASRQESKNIRYF	TGTGCCAGCAGACAGGAGAGCAAAAACATTCGGTACTTC
TRBD2	TRBV6-1	TRBJ2-1	many	CASAPSPTSGLYNEQFF	TGTGCCAGCGCCCCCTCCCCGACTAGCGGACTCTACAATGAGCAGTTCTTC
TRBD2	TRBV3-1	TRBJ2-1	.	CASSYLSGTSYNEQFF	TGTGCCAGCAGCTACCTTAGCGGGACCTCCTACAATGAGCAGTTCTTC
TRBD2	TRBV19	TRBJ2-3	many	CASSIGLAGEVTDTQYF	TGTGCCAGTAGTATCGGACTAGCGGGGGAGGTCACAGATACGCAGTATTTT
TRBD1	TRBV2	TRBJ2-7	many	CASSGTGGHEQYF	TGTGCCAGCAGTGGGACAGGGGGCCACGAGCAGTACTTC
TRBD1	TRBV12-3/TRBV12-4	TRBJ1-5	many	CASTVDRVQPQHF	TGTGCCAGCACTGTAGACAGGGTTCAGCCCCAGCATTTT
.	TRBV15	TRBJ1-3	.	CATSSDGLVGGNTIYF	TGTGCCACCAGCTCAGATGGTCTAGTAGGGGGAAACACCATATATTTT
.	TRBV13	TRBJ1-2	many	CASSLDPRARSYTF	TGTGCCAGCAGCTTAGACCCCAGGGCAAGGAGCTACACCTTC
TRBD1	TRBV5-5	TRBJ1-1	many	CASSSQQGASTEAFF	TGTGCCAGCAGCTCCCAACAGGGGGCCAGCACTGAAGCTTTCTTT
.	TRBV5-5	TRBJ2-7	few	CASSLQGLGEQYF	TGTGCCAGCAGCTTGCAAGGGTTAGGCGAGCAGTACTTC
.	TRBV20-1	TRBJ1-3	.	CSASRGRDTIYF	TGCAGTGCTAGTAGGGGTAGGGACACCATATATTTT
.	TRBV2	TRBJ1-4	many	CASSERSGNEKLFF	TGTGCCAGCAGTGAAAGGTCCGGTAATGAAAAACTGTTTTTT
TRBD2	TRBV9	TRBJ2-7	many	CASSVASGGYEQYF	TGTGCCAGCAGCGTAGCCAGCGGGGGGTACGAGCAGTACTTC
TRBD2	TRBV7-2	TRBJ2-7	many	CASSLVAGGSYEQYF	TGTGCCAGCAGCTTAGTAGCGGGGGGTTCCTACGAGCAGTACTTC
.	TRBV3-1	TRBJ1-5	many	CASSRTGSNQPQHF	TGTGCCAGCAGCCGAACGGGGAGCAATCAGCCCCAGCATTTT
.	TRBV5-5	TRBJ1-4	many	CASSFDWNNEKLFF	TGTGCCAGCAGCTTCGATTGGAATAATGAAAAACTGTTTTTT
.	TRBV5-1	TRBJ1-2	.	CASSLVWQNGYTF	TGCGCCAGCAGCTTGGTATGGCAGAATGGCTACACCTTC
TRBD2	TRBV11-2	TRBJ2-1	many	CASSSGLFSYNEQFF	TGTGCCAGCAGCTCGGGACTATTCTCCTACAATGAGCAGTTCTTC
TRBD2	TRBV9	TRBJ2-1	once	CASSPPGLAAYNEQFF	TGTGCCAGCAGCCCCCCGGGACTAGCGGCCTACAATGAGCAGTTCTTC
TRBD2	TRBV18	TRBJ2-1	few	CASSTTGLTGGSYNEQFF	TGTGCCAGCTCAACCACCGGTTTAACGGGGGGATCCTACAATGAGCAGTTCTTC
TRBD2	TRBV10-2	TRBJ2-3	many	CASSEKGGPSTQYF	TGCGCCAGCAGTGAGAAGGGAGGGCCGAGTACGCAGTATTTT
TRBD2	TRBV19	TRBJ2-7	many	CATSPGLASSYEQYF	TGTGCCACCTCCCCGGGACTAGCGAGCTCCTACGAGCAGTACTTC
.	TRBV4-1	TRBJ1-2	few	CASSPPDKTYGYTF	TGCGCCAGCAGCCCCCCAGACAAGACCTATGGCTACACCTTC
TRBD1	TRBV20-1	TRBJ2-5	many	CSAREWGQKETQYF	TGCAGTGCTAGAGAGTGGGGACAGAAAGAGACCCAGTACTTC
TRBD1	TRBV28	TRBJ1-6	.	CASSGRQGPYNSPLHF	TGTGCCAGCAGTGGTAGACAGGGGCCCTATAATTCACCCCTCCACTTT
TRBD1	TRBV19	TRBJ1-1	many	CASSIGEGQGRWAGDTEAFF	TGTGCCAGTAGTATAGGCGAGGGACAGGGACGCTGGGCCGGGGACACTGAAGCTTTCTTT
.	TRBV7-2	TRBJ2-7	many	CASSLAAVWSSYEQYF	TGTGCCAGCAGCTTAGCTGCTGTCTGGAGCTCCTACGAGCAGTACTTC
.	TRBV4-1	TRBJ1-1	few	CASSQVRPGAVVTEAFF	TGCGCCAGCAGCCAAGTTCGTCCAGGAGCCGTCGTCACTGAAGCTTTCTTT
.	TRBV11-2	TRBJ2-7	many	CASSSQYPRAGSTYEQYF	TGTGCCAGCAGCTCTCAGTATCCTCGAGCAGGCTCTACTTACGAGCAGTACTTC
.	TRBV7-9	TRBJ2-3	many	CASSFPIDRPSTDTQYF	TGTGCCAGCAGCTTCCCCATTGACAGACCTAGCACAGATACGCAGTATTTT
TRBD2	TRBV7-2	TRBJ2-1	many	CASSFAGGRNEQFF	TGTGCCAGCAGCTTTGCGGGGGGGCGCAATGAGCAGTTCTTC
TRBD1	TRBV7-9	TRBJ1-2	many	CASSLSGTGGGGYTF	TGTGCCAGCAGCTTAAGCGGGACAGGGGGCGGTGGCTACACCTTC